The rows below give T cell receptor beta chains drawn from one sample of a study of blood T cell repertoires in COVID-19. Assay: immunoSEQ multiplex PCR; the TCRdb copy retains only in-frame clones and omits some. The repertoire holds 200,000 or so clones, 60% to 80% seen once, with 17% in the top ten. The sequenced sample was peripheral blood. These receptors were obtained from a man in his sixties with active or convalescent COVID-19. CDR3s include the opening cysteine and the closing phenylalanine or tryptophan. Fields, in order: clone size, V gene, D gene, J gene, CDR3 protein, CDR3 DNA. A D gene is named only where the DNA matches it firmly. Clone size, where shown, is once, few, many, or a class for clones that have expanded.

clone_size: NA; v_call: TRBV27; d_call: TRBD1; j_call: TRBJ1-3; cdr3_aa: CASSMTGMGGNTIYF; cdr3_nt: TGTGCCAGCAGTATGACAGGGATGGGTGGAAACACCATATATTTT
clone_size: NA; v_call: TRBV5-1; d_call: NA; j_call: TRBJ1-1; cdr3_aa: CASSRDINRVNTEAFF; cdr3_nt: TGCGCCAGCAGCAGGGACATCAACAGGGTGAACACTGAAGCTTTCTTT
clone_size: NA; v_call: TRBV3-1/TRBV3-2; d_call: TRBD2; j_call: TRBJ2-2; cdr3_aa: CASSRTSGINTGELFF; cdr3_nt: TGTGCCAGCAGCCGAACTAGCGGGATCAACACCGGGGAGCTGTTTTTT
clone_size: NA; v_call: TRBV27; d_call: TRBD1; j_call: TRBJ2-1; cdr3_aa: CASNPTGGNEQFF; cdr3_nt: TGTGCCAGCAACCCGACAGGGGGGAATGAGCAGTTCTTC
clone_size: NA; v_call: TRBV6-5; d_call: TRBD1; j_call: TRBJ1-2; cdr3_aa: CASSPGGDGYTF; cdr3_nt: TGTGCCAGCAGTCCAGGGGGCGATGGCTACACCTTC
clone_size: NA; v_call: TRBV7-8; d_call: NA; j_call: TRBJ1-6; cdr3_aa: CASSLEVRGYNSPLHF; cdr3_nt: TGTGCCAGCAGCTTAGAGGTCAGGGGATATAATTCACCCCTCCACTTT
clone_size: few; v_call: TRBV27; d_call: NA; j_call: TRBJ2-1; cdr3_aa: CASSPQYSYNEQFF; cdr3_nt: TGTGCCAGCAGTCCACAGTACTCCTACAATGAGCAGTTCTTC
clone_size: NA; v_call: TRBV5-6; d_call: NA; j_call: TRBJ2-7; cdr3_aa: CASSPLDGIHEQYF; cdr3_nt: TGTGCCAGCAGCCCTCTGGACGGGATCCACGAGCAGTACTTC
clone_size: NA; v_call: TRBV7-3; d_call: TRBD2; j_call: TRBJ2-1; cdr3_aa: CASSRRVAGAGEQFF; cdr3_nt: TGTGCCAGCAGTCGGCGGGTAGCGGGAGCCGGTGAGCAGTTCTTC
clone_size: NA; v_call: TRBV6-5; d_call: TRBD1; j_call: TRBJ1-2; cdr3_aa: CASSQPGGHGYTF; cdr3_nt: TGTGCCAGCAGTCAGCCAGGGGGCCATGGCTACACCTTC
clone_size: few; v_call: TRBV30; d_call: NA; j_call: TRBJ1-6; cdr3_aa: CAWRGARSPLHF; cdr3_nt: TGTGCCTGGAGAGGGGCCCGTTCTCCCCTCCACTTT
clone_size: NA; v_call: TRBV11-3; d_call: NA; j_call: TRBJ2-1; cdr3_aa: CASSPRGRINEQFF; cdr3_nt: TGTGCCAGCAGCCCCCGAGGGCGAATCAATGAGCAGTTCTTC
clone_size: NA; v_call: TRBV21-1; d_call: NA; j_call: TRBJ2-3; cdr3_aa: CASSKGKGETDTQYF; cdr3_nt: TGTGCCAGCAGCAAAGGAAAGGGGGAGACAGATACGCAGTATTTT
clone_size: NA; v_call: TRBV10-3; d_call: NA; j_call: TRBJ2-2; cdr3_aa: CAISALSATGELFF; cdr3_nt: TGTGCCATCAGTGCACTAAGTGCCACCGGGGAGCTGTTTTTT
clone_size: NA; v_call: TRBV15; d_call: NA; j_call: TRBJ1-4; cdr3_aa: CATSWKGGSNEKLFF; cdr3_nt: TGTGCCACCAGTTGGAAGGGGGGGTCTAATGAAAAACTGTTTTTT
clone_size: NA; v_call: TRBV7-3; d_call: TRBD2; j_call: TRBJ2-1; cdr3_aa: CASSHGLAGYNEQFF; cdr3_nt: TGTGCCAGCAGTCATGGACTAGCGGGTTACAATGAGCAGTTCTTC
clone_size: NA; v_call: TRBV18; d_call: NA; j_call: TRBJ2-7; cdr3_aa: CASSPREEQYF; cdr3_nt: TGTGCCAGCTCACCCCGCGAGGAGCAGTACTTC
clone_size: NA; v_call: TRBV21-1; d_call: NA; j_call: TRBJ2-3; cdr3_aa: CASSPTGGPMARPCTDTQYF; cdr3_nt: TGTGCCAGCAGCCCCACAGGGGGTCCAATGGCTAGGCCGTGCACAGATACGCAGTATTTT
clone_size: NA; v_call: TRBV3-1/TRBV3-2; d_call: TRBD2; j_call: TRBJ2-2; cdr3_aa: CASSEGLAGGGTGELFF; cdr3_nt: TGTGCCAGCAGCGAGGGACTAGCGGGAGGTGGTACCGGGGAGCTGTTTTTT
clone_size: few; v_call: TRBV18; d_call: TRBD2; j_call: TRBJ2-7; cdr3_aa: CASSRTSGRGGFEQYF; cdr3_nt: TGTGCCAGCTCTCGGACTAGCGGGAGGGGGGGCTTCGAGCAGTACTTC
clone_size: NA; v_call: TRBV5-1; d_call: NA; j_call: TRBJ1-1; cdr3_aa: CASSAKAQGLPSTEAFF; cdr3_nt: TGCGCCAGCAGCGCAAAGGCACAGGGCCTCCCTTCAACTGAAGCTTTCTTT
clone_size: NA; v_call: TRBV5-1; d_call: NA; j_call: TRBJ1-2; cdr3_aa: CASSLGGGGYTF; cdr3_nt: TGCGCCAGCAGCTTGGGGGGAGGAGGCTACACCTTC
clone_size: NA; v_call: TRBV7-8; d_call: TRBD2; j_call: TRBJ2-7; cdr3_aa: CASSLPAGNRYEQYF; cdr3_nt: TGTGCCAGCAGCTTACCAGCGGGAAACCGGTACGAGCAGTACTTC
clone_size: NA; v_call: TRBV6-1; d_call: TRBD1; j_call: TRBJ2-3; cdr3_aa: CASSETDRYTDTQYF; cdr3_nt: TGTGCCAGCAGTGAGACGGACAGGTACACAGATACGCAGTATTTT
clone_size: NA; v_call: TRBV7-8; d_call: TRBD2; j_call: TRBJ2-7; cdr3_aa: CASSAGPRGRGYEQYF; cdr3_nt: TGTGCCAGCAGCGCAGGACCCCGCGGGAGGGGATACGAGCAGTACTTC
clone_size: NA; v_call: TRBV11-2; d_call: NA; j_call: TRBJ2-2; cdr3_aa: CASSPNRVTGELFF; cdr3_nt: TGTGCCAGCAGCCCTAACAGGGTCACCGGGGAGCTGTTTTTT
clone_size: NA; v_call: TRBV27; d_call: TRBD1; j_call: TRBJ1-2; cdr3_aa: CASSIGTGRNYGYTF; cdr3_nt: TGTGCCAGCAGCATCGGGACAGGGAGGAACTATGGCTACACCTTC
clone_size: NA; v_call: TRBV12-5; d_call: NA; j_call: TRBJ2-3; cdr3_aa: CASGISGTDTQYF; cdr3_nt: TGTGCTAGTGGGATTTCGGGCACAGATACGCAGTATTTT
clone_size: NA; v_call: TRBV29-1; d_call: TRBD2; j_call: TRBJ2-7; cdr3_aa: CSVAALAGGPEQYF; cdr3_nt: TGCAGCGTTGCGGCGTTAGCGGGAGGGCCCGAGCAGTACTTC
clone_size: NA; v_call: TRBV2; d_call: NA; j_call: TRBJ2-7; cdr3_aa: CASSEGTEFYEQYF; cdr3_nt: TGTGCCAGCAGTGAAGGGACAGAGTTCTACGAGCAGTACTTC
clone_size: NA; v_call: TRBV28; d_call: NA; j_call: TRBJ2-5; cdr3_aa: CASSLDITGTQYF; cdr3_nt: TGTGCCAGCAGTCTGGACATAACTGGGACCCAGTACTTC
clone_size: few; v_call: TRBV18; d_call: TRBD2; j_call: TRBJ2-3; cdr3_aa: CASSPRFSGSGEDTQYF; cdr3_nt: TGTGCCAGCTCACCACGGTTCAGCGGGAGCGGGGAAGATACGCAGTATTTT
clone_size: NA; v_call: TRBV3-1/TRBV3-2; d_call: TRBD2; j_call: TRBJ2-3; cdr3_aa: CASSQGLAGSADTQYF; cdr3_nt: TGTGCCAGCAGCCAAGGCCTAGCGGGATCCGCGGATACGCAGTATTTT
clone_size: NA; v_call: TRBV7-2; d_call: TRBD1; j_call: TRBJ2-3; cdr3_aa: CASSADRGKTDTQYF; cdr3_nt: TGTGCCAGCAGCGCGGACAGGGGCAAGACAGATACGCAGTATTTT
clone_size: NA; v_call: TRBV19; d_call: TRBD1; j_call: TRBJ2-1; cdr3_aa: CASSIIGTGVTYNEQFF; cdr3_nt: TGTGCCAGTAGTATAATCGGGACAGGGGTCACCTACAATGAGCAGTTCTTC
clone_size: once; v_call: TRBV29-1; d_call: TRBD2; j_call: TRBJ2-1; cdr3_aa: CSAAKGTSGPPYNEQFF; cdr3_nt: TGCAGCGCCGCAAAGGGGACTAGCGGGCCCCCCTACAATGAGCAGTTCTTC
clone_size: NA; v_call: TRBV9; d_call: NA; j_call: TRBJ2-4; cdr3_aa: CASSDFSNIQYF; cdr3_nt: TGTGCCAGCAGCGACTTCTCAAACATTCAGTACTTC
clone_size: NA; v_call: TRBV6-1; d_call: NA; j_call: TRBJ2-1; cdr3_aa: CASSEGGWNEQFF; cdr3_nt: TGTGCCAGCAGTGAAGGAGGATGGAATGAGCAGTTCTTC
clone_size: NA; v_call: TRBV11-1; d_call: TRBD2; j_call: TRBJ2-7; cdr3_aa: CASSLGGRLSYEQYF; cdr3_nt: TGTGCCAGCAGCTTAGGCGGGAGGCTTTCCTACGAGCAGTACTTC
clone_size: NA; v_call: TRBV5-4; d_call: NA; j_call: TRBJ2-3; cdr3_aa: CASSPSSVLTEGPQYF; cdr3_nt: TGTGCCAGCAGCCCCTCTAGCGTTTTGACTGAGGGGCCGCAGTATTTT
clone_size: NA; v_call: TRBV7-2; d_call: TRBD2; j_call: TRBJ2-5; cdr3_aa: CASSPGLAGETQYF; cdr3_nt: TGTGCCAGCAGCCCCGGACTAGCGGGAGAGACCCAGTACTTC
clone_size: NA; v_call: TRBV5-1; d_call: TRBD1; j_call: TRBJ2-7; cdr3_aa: CASRTQPGQWGYEQYF; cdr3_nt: TGCGCCAGCAGGACGCAACCGGGACAGTGGGGCTACGAGCAGTACTTC
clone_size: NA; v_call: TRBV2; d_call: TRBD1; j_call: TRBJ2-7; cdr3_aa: CASRLQGIVSYEQYF; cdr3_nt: TGTGCCAGCAGGTTACAGGGGATTGTCTCCTACGAGCAGTACTTC
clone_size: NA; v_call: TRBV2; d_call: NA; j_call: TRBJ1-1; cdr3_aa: CASSANLGTRTEAFF; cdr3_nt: TGTGCCAGCAGTGCTAACCTCGGGACAAGAACTGAAGCTTTCTTT
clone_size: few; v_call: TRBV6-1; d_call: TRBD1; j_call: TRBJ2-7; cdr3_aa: CASSEQGAFAYEQYF; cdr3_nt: TGTGCCAGCAGTGAACAGGGGGCGTTCGCCTACGAGCAGTACTTC